Below, 13 T cell receptor beta chains from the same sample are listed, as sequenced in a study of PD-1 blockade in classical Hodgkin lymphoma. The assay was immunoSEQ multiplex PCR, and TCRdb's table has in-frame clones only and misses some. The sample lists about 30,000 clones, approximately 86% occurring once. The time point was: cycle 4 day 1 (C4D1), after five to seven weeks of nivolumab. Each patient experienced a relapse that followed autologous stem cell transplantation, and brentuximab vedotin exposure varied. Purified CD4+ T cells were obtained from thawed PBMCs through magnetic negative selection. The sequencing used CD4+ T cells from blood, collected before the fourth cycle of nivolumab. These receptors were collected from a human donor with classical Hodgkin lymphoma.

This sequence joins TRBV28 and TRBJ1-1; tentative D call: TRBD1 (5 bases). The CDR3 is 14 amino acids. V was cut by 11 bases and J by 2 bases, with 18 bases left in between. Germline V CDR1 and CDR2: MDHEN, SYDVKM. The CDR3 here is CAGQLDRENTEAFF. For the CDR3, the DNA is TGTGCCGGCCAACTAGACAGAGAAAACACTGAAGCTTTCTTT.

This chain links TRBV6-5 with TRBJ2-3; TRBD2 aligns across 8 bases. V lost 4 bases to trimming and J lost 0 bases; unmatched junction nucleotides: 6. The CDR3 contains 16 residues. CDR1 MNHEY and CDR2 SVGAGI come from the germline V gene. CDR3 nucleotide sequence: TGTGCCAGCAGTTCCACTAGCGGATTTAGCACAGATACGCAGTATTTT. Residues: CASSSTSGFSTDTQYF.

The chain joins TRBV5-1 to TRBJ2-4, with 11 bases lining up with TRBD2. The CDR3 sequence is 19 residues long. The trim removed 0 bases at V and 0 bases at J, leaving 8 bases unmatched. CDR1 and CDR2 (germline): SGHRS, YFSETQ. The CDR3 DNA sequence: TGCGCCAGCAGCTTGGTAGGACTAGCGGGTGGGACAGCCAAAAACATTCAGTACTTC. Its translation is CASSLVGLAGGTAKNIQYF.

The V and J genes are TRBV11-2 and TRBJ2-7; no definite D call. Trimming took off 3 bases at V and 2 bases at J, with 2 bases between the two ends. Germline CDR1 and CDR2: SGHAT and FQNNGV. The CDR3 is 11 residues long. In nucleotides, the CDR3 is TGTGCCAGCAGCTTTACCTACGAGCAGTACTTC. Amino acid sequence: CASSFTYEQYF.

The rearrangement uses TRBV13 and TRBJ2-7; TRBD1 aligns across 8 bases. With V trimmed by 5 bases and J by 2 bases, 11 bases remained unmatched. Germline CDR1 is PRHDT and CDR2 is FYEKMQ (reference sequence). There are 16 residues in the CDR3. CDR3 amino acids: CASSNHLRQGTYEQYF. For the CDR3, the DNA is TGTGCCAGCAGCAATCATCTCCGACAGGGGACCTACGAGCAGTACTTC.

This clone was seen a single time. The chain links TRBV29-1 to TRBJ2-7; 11 bases match TRBD1. The germline gives CDR1 SQVTM, CDR2 ANQGSEA. The CDR3 consists of 16 residues. V shed 5 bases, J shed 0 bases, and the junction held 9 bases outside the gene matches. CDR3 sequence (DNA): TGCAGCGTTTTAGGGACAGGGGGATTATCCTCCTACGAGCAGTACTTC. This sequence encodes CSVLGTGGLSSYEQYF.

This clone was seen just once. J is TRBJ1-1 and V is TRBV2, with D possibly matching TRBD1 (6 bases). The germline CDR1 and CDR2 sequences are SNHLY and FYNNEI. Trimming removed 6 bases from V and 2 bases from J, with 16 bases in between. The CDR3 consists of 15 residues. The CDR3 DNA sequence: TGTGCCAGCAGGGGCCAGACAGGAGCTAACACTGAAGCTTTCTTT. Its protein product is CASRGQTGANTEAFF.

This clone was seen more than once but under ten times. This chain joins TRBV5-1 and TRBJ2-7; D unresolved. Trimming removed 4 bases at V and 3 bases at J, with 17 bases between. The germline gives CDR1 SGHRS, CDR2 YFSETQ. This CDR3 spans 15 amino acids. CDR3: CASSGMGRPLYEQYF. In nucleotides, the CDR3 is TGCGCCAGCAGCGGGATGGGCCGTCCCCTCTACGAGCAGTACTTC.

The chain joins TRBV29-1 to TRBJ2-7; no reliable D call. Germline-derived CDR1 and CDR2 are SQVTM and ANQGSEA. There are 12 residues in the CDR3. The germline V and J ends were trimmed by 7 bases and 0 bases, with 10 bases remaining between them. The CDR3 spells CSALGSSYEQYF. The CDR3 DNA reads TGCAGCGCCTTAGGAAGCTCCTACGAGCAGTACTTC.

V gene TRBV5-1 combines with J gene TRBJ2-7, with 8 bases identical to TRBD2. Per germline, CDR1 SGHRS and CDR2 YFSETQ. This CDR3 has 15 residues. The ends lost 0 bases at V and 3 bases at J; junction bases unmatched: 5. CDR3 in amino acids: CASSLGASGYYEQYF. In DNA form, the CDR3 reads TGCGCCAGCAGCTTGGGCGCTAGCGGGTACTACGAGCAGTACTTC.

This chain links TRBV15 with TRBJ2-7; maybe TRBD1 (5 bases). CDR3 length equals 14 residues. CDR1 LNHNV and CDR2 YYDKDF come from the germline V gene (reference sequence). Trimming shortened V by 3 bases and J by 7 bases, and 16 bases separated the two germline ends. This chain's CDR3 is CATSREGVGYEQYF. In DNA form, the CDR3 reads TGTGCCACCAGCAGGGAAGGGGTCGGCTATGAGCAGTACTTC.

The rearrangement links TRBV29-1 to TRBJ1-2; no clear D. Germline V lookup: CDR1 SQVTM, CDR2 ANQGSEA. CDR3 length equals 11 residues. Trimming removed 1 base from V and 8 bases from J, with 8 bases in between. CDR3 coding DNA: TGCAGCGTTGAAGGAATTGACGGCTACACCTTC. This gives the protein CSVEGIDGYTF.

This chain links TRBV19 with TRBJ2-1; perhaps TRBD2 as D (5 bases). Trimming left V 7 bases short and J 0 bases short, with 16 bases between. Germline V gene lookup returns CDR1 LNHDA and CDR2 SQIVND (reference sequence). The CDR3 sequence is 16 residues long. CDR3 DNA: TGTGCCAGTATGAGAAGGATAGGGAGCTCCTACAATGAGCAGTTCTTC. Translating gives CASMRRIGSSYNEQFF.